A selection of T cell receptor beta chains follows, all from one sample in a study of shared clonotypes between healthy human individuals. Measured with immunoSEQ multiplex PCR; TCRdb has only the in-frame clones, and not every one. The repertoire holds around 1.9 million clones, with 80% to 95% as singletons. Sample: naive CD8+ T cells from PBMCs. These TCRs come from a man aged 18 to 29 in good health. Some clones in this sample may be carry-over from other donors' samples. The CDR3 runs from the conserved cysteine through the conserved F or W. Each record gives: J gene, D gene, clone size, V gene, CDR3 protein, CDR3 DNA. A D gene is named only where the DNA matches it firmly. Clone size is not always given. Where it is, it says once, few, many or a class for expanded clones.

TRBJ2-7 - once TRBV5-6 CASRGDGPSGEQYF TGTGCCAGCAGGGGAGACGGCCCCAGTGGCGAGCAGTACTTC
TRBJ1-1 - few TRBV2 CASRGGENTEAFF TGTGCCTCAAGAGGAGGGGAGAACACTGAAGCTTTCTTT
TRBJ2-1 TRBD1 - TRBV10-3 CAISRSGTGSYNEQFF TGTGCCATCAGCCGCTCTGGGACAGGCTCCTACAATGAGCAGTTCTTC
TRBJ2-3 - - TRBV19 CASSPLGTERTDTQYF TGTGCCAGTAGTCCCCTGGGAACGGAGAGGACAGATACGCAGTATTTT
TRBJ2-3 - - TRBV5-1 CASSWQTGTPAPDTQYF TGCGCCAGCAGCTGGCAAACCGGGACTCCCGCTCCAGATACGCAGTATTTT
TRBJ2-2 - - TRBV7-9 CASSHPRSSGTGELFF TGTGCCAGCAGCCACCCGAGAAGCAGTGGTACCGGGGAGCTGTTTTTT
TRBJ2-7 - - TRBV9 CASSGGGSGGEQYF TGTGCCAGCAGCGGAGGTGGTAGCGGCGGGGAGCAGTACTTC
TRBJ2-1 - few TRBV7-9 CASSFNNEQFF TGTGCCAGCAGCTTCAACAATGAGCAGTTCTTC
TRBJ2-1 - - TRBV7-6 CASSAGRGLSYNEQFF TGTGCCAGCAGTGCCGGCAGGGGACTCTCCTACAATGAGCAGTTCTTC
TRBJ1-1 - - TRBV14 CASSHRSEAFF TGTGCCAGCAGCCACAGGAGTGAAGCTTTCTTT
TRBJ2-7 - - TRBV2 CASSDRYSYEQYF TGTGCCAGCAGCGACAGGTACTCCTACGAGCAGTACTTC
TRBJ2-1 - - TRBV5-6 CASDWGEAPYNEQFF TGTGCCAGCGACTGGGGGGAGGCCCCCTACAATGAGCAGTTCTTC